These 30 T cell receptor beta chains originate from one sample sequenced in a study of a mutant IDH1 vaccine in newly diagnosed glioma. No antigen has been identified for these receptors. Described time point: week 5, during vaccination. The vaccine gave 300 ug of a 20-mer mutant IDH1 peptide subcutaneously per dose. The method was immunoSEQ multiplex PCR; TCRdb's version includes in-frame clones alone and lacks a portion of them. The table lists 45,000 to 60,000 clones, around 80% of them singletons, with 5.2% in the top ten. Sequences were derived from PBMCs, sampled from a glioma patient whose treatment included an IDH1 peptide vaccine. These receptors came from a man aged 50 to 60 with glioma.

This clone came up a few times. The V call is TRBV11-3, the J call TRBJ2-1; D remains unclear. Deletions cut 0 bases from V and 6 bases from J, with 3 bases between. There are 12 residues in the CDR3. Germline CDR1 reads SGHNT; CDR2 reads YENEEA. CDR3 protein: CASSLDSNEQFF. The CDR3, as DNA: TGTGCCAGCAGCTTAGATAGCAATGAGCAGTTCTTC.

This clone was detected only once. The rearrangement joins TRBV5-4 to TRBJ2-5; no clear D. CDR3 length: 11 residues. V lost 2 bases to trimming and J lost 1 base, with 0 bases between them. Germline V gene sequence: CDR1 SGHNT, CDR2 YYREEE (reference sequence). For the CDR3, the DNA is TGTGCCAGCAGCTTCCAAGAGACCCAGTACTTC. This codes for CASSFQETQYF.

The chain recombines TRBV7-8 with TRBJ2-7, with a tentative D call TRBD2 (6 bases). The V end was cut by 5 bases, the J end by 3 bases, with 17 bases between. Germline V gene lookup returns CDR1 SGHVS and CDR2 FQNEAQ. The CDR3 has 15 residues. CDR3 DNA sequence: TGTGCCAGCAGCCCAGTGGAGGGGCAAATCTACGAGCAGTACTTC. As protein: CASSPVEGQIYEQYF. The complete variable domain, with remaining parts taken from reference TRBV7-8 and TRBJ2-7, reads GAGVSQSPRYKVAKRGQDVALRCDPISGHVSLFWYQQALGQGPEFLTYFQNEAQLDKSGLPSDRFFAERPEGSVSTLKIQRTQQEDSAVYLCASSPVEGQIYEQYFGPGTRLTVT.

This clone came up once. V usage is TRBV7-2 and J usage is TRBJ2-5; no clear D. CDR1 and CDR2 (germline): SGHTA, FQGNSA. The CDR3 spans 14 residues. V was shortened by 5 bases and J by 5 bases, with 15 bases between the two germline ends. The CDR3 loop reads CASSPDGPRETQYF. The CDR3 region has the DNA TGTGCCAGCAGCCCGGACGGGCCCCGGGAGACCCAGTACTTC.

The CDR3 region has the DNA TGTGCCAGCAGCCTGGGAAGGGAAGCCTACGAGCAGTACTTC. Its translation: CASSLGREAYEQYF. The chain employs TRBV6-5 and TRBJ2-7; no reliable D call. The CDR3 totals 14 residues. The V gene's germline CDR1 is MNHEY and CDR2 SVGAGI. V lost 6 bases, J lost 2 bases, and 14 bases lay in between.

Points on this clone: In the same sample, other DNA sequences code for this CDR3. DNA of the CDR3: TGCGCCAGCAGCTTGGCGGCGGCGAACACTGAAGCTTTCTTT. Its protein is CASSLAAANTEAFF. J is TRBJ1-1 and V is TRBV5-1; unclear D gene. CDR3 length: 14 amino acids. Per germline, CDR1 SGHRS and CDR2 YFSETQ. V was shortened by 0 bases and J by 1 base, with 7 bases between the two germline ends.

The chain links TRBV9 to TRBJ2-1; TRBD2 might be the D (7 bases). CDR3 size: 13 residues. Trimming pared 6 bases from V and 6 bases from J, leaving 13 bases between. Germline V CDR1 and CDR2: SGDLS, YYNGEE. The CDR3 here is CASNEGGVNEQFF. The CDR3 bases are TGTGCCAGCAACGAAGGGGGGGTCAATGAGCAGTTCTTC.

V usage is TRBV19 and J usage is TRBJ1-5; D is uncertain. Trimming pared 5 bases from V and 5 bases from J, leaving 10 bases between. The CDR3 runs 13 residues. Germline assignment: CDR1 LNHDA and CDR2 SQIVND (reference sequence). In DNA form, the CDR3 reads TGTGCCAGTAGTTCGACCTGGGATCAGCCCCAGCATTTT. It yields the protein CASSSTWDQPQHF.

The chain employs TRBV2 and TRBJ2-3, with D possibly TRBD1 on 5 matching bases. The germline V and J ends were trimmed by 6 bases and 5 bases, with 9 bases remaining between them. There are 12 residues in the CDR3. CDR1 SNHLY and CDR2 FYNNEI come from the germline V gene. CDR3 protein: CASRDRGDTQYF. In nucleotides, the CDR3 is TGTGCCAGCAGAGATAGGGGAGATACGCAGTATTTT.

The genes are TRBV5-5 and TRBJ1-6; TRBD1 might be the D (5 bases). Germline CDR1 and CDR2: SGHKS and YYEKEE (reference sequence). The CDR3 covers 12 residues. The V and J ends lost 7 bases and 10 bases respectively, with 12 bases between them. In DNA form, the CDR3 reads TGTGCCAGCGATCAGGGAGAATCACCCCTCCACTTT. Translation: CASDQGESPLHF.

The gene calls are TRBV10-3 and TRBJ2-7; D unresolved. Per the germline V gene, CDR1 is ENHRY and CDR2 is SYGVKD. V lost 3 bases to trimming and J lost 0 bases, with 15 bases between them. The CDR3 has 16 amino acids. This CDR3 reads CAISEGPRGDSYEQYF. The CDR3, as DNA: TGTGCCATCAGTGAAGGCCCCAGAGGCGACTCCTACGAGCAGTACTTC.

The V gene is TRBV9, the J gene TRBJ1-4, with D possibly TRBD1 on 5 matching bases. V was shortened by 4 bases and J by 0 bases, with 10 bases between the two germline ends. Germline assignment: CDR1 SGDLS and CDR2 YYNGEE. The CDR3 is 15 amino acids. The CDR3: CASSPGPATNEKLFF. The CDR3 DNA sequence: TGTGCCAGCAGCCCAGGGCCCGCAACTAATGAAAAACTGTTTTTT.

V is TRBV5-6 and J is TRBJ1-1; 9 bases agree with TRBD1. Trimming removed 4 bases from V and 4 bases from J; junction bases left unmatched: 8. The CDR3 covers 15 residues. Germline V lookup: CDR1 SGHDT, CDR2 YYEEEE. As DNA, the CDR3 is TGTGCCAGCAGCACTGGACAGGGGCTGGGCACTGAAGCTTTCTTT. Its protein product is CASSTGQGLGTEAFF.

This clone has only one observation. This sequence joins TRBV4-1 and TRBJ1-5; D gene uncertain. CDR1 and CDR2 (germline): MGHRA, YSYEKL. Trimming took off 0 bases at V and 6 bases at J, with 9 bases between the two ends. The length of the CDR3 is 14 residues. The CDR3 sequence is CASSQEGRLQPQHF. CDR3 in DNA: TGCGCCAGCAGCCAAGAGGGTAGGCTTCAGCCCCAGCATTTT.

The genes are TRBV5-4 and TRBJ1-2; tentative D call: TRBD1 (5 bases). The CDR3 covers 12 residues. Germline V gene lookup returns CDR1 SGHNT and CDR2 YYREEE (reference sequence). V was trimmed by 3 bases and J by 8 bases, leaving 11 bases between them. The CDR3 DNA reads TGTGCCAGCAGCTGGGACCGCCGGGGCTACACCTTC. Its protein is CASSWDRRGYTF.

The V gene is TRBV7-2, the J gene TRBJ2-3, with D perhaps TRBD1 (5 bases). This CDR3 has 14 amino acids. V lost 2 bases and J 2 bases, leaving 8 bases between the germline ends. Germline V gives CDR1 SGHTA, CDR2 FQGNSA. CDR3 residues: CASSLQGYTDTQYF. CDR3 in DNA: TGTGCCAGCAGCTTACAGGGATACACAGATACGCAGTATTTT.

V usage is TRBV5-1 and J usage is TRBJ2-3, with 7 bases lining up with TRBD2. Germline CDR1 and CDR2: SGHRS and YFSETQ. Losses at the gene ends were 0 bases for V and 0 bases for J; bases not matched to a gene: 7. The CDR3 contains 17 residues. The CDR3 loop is CASSLGAAGSSTDTQYF. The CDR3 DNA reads TGCGCCAGCAGCTTGGGGGCAGCGGGATCTAGCACAGATACGCAGTATTTT.

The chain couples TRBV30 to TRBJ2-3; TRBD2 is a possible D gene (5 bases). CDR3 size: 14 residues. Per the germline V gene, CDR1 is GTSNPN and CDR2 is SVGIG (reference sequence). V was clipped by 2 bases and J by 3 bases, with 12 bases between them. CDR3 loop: CAWSPDYGTDTQYF. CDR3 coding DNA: TGTGCCTGGAGTCCCGACTATGGGACAGATACGCAGTATTTT.

CDR3 in amino acids: CASTPPGQTEAFF. In nucleotides, the CDR3 is TGTGCCAGCACCCCGCCCGGACAGACTGAAGCTTTCTTT. The V gene is TRBV11-2, the J gene TRBJ1-1; TRBD1 might be the D (6 bases). The germline CDR1 and CDR2 sequences are SGHAT and FQNNGV. The CDR3 contains 13 residues. V lost 7 bases and J 5 bases, leaving 14 bases between the germline ends.

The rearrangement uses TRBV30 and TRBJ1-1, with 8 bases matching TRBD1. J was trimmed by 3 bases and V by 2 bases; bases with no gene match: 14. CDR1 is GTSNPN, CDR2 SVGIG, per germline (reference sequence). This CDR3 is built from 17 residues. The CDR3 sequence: CAWSPGTGGVGDTEAFF. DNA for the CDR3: TGTGCCTGGAGTCCCGGGACAGGAGGAGTCGGGGACACTGAAGCTTTCTTT.

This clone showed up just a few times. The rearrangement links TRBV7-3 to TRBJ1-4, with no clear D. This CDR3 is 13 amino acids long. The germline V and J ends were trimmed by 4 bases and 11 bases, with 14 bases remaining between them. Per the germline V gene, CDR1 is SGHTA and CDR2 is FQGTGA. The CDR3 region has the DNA TGTGCCAGCAGCTGGGAGGGAGCTGGGAAACTGTTTTTT. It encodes CASSWEGAGKLFF.

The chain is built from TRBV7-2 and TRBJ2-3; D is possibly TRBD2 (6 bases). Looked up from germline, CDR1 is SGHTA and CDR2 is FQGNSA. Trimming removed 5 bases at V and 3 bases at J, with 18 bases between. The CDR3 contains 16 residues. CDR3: CASSPGWGEATDTQYF. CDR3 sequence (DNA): TGTGCCAGCAGCCCAGGGTGGGGGGAGGCGACAGATACGCAGTATTTT.

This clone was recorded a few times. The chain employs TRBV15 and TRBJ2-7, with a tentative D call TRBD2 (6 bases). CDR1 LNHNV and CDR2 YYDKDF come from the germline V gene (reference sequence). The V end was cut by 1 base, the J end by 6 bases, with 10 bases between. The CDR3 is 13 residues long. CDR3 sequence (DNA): TGTGCCACCAGCAGAGGGAGGGGAGGCGAGCAGTACTTC. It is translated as CATSRGRGGEQYF.

CDR3 DNA sequence: TGTGCCAGCTCCAGGGGCCAGGTGAAGGTCTATGGCTACACCTTC. Translating it yields CASSRGQVKVYGYTF. V gene TRBV18 combines with J gene TRBJ1-2; D is perhaps TRBD1 (6 bases). V was clipped by 6 bases and J by 4 bases, with 18 bases between them. The V gene's germline CDR1 is KGHSH and CDR2 LQKENI. The CDR3 sequence is 15 residues long.

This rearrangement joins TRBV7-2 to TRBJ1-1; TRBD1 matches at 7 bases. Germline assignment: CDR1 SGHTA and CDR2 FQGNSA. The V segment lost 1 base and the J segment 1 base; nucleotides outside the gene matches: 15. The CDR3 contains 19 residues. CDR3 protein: CASSLVAWEGAAPNTEAFF. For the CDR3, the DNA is TGTGCCAGCAGCTTAGTGGCGTGGGAGGGGGCAGCCCCGAACACTGAAGCTTTCTTT. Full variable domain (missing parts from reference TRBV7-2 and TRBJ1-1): GAGVSQSPSNKVTEKGKDVELRCDPISGHTALYWYRQSLGQGLEFLIYFQGNSAPDKSGLPSDRFSAERTGGSVSTLTIQRTQQEDSAVYLCASSLVAWEGAAPNTEAFFGQGTRLTVV.

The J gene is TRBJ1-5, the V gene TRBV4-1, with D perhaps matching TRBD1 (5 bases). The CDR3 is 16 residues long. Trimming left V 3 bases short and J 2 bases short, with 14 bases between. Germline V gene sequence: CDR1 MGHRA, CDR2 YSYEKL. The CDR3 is CASSHGSGSGNQPQHF. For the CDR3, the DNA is TGCGCCAGCAGCCACGGCTCAGGGTCTGGCAATCAGCCCCAGCATTTT.

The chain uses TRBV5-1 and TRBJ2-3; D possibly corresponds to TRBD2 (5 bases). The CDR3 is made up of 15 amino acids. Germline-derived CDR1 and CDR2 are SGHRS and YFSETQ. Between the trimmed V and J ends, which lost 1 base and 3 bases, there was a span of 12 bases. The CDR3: CASSLRGLGTDTQYF. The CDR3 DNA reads TGCGCCAGCAGCTTGAGAGGGCTAGGGACAGATACGCAGTATTTT.

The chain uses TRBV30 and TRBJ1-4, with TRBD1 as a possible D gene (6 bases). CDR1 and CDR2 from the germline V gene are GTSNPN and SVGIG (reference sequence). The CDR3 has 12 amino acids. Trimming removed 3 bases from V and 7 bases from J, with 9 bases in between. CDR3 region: CAWRGGSEKLFF. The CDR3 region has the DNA TGTGCCTGGAGAGGGGGAAGTGAAAAACTGTTTTTT.

CDR3 loop: CASSFHRGDTEAFF. Written as DNA, the CDR3 is TGCGCCAGCAGCTTTCACAGGGGAGACACTGAAGCTTTCTTT. The chain is built from TRBV5-1 and TRBJ1-1; 7 bases fit TRBD1. The length of the CDR3 is 14 residues. The junction had 4 bases not matched to a gene; V was cut back by 2 bases and J by 3 bases. Germline V gene lookup returns CDR1 SGHRS and CDR2 YFSETQ. The full variable domain, in which reference TRBV5-1 and TRBJ1-1 provide the parts outside the CDR3, is KAGVTQTPRYLIKTRGQQVTLSCSPISGHRSVSWYQQTPGQGLQFLFEYFSETQRNKGNFPGRFSGRQFSNSRSEMNVSTLELGDSALYLCASSFHRGDTEAFFGQGTRLTVV.

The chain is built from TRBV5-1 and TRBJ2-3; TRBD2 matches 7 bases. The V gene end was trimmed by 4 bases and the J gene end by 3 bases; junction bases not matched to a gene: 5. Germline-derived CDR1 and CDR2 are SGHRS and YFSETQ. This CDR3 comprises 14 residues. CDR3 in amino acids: CASSPSGVTDTQYF. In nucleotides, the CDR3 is TGCGCCAGCAGCCCGAGCGGGGTAACAGATACGCAGTATTTT.